These T cell receptor beta chains were read from a single sample in a study of blood T cells in healthy people across ages. MiXCR, applied by TCRdb to the 5' RACE reads, yields one record per CDR3 protein. The sample has approximately 810,000 distinct CDR3 sequences, 25% to 30% seen once. The sample comprised blood. These receptors came from an elderly woman in good health. The CDR3 runs from the conserved cysteine through the conserved F or W. Each record gives: clone size, J gene, V gene, D gene, CDR3 protein, CDR3 DNA. A D gene is named only where the DNA matches it firmly. Size is stated for part of the rows, as once, few or many counts, or as a class when the clone is expanded.

abundance: NA
j_gene: TRBJ2-3
v_gene: TRBV20-1
d_gene: NA
CDR3aa: CSASMGQGTDTQYF
CDR3nt: TGCAGTGCTAGTATGGGGCAGGGCACAGATACGCAGTATTTT

abundance: many
j_gene: TRBJ2-1
v_gene: TRBV18
d_gene: NA
CDR3aa: CASSPFTGTDYNEQFF
CDR3nt: TGTGCCAGCTCACCATTCACCGGGACGGACTACAATGAGCAGTTCTTC

abundance: few
j_gene: TRBJ2-4
v_gene: TRBV20-1
d_gene: TRBD2
CDR3aa: CSLLGLAGANKNIQYF
CDR3nt: TGCAGTTTACTCGGACTAGCGGGGGCCAACAAAAACATTCAGTACTTC

abundance: NA
j_gene: TRBJ2-3
v_gene: TRBV7-2
d_gene: TRBD2
CDR3aa: CASSLYGTSGRGTDTQYF
CDR3nt: TGTGCCAGCAGCTTATATGGGACTAGCGGGCGAGGGACAGATACGCAGTATTTT

abundance: NA
j_gene: TRBJ2-6
v_gene: TRBV3-1
d_gene: TRBD1
CDR3aa: CASSPTTGSLFSGANVPTF
CDR3nt: TGTGCCAGCAGCCCGACGACAGGGTCCCTCTTCTCTGGGGCCAACGTCCCGACTTTC

abundance: many
j_gene: TRBJ2-7
v_gene: TRBV10-1
d_gene: NA
CDR3aa: CASSGSEQYF
CDR3nt: TGCGCCAGCAGTGGGAGTGAGCAGTACTTC

abundance: many
j_gene: TRBJ2-7
v_gene: TRBV6-2/TRBV6-3
d_gene: TRBD1
CDR3aa: CASKTDRAYEQYF
CDR3nt: TGTGCCAGCAAAACGGACAGGGCCTACGAGCAGTACTTC

abundance: NA
j_gene: TRBJ2-1
v_gene: TRBV7-3
d_gene: NA
CDR3aa: CASSLLGNGRVQFF
CDR3nt: TGTGCCAGCAGCTTATTAGGAAACGGACGAGTGCAGTTCTTC

abundance: many
j_gene: TRBJ2-3
v_gene: TRBV5-6
d_gene: NA
CDR3aa: CASSLGQFSTDTQYF
CDR3nt: TGTGCCAGCAGCTTGGGACAGTTTAGCACAGATACGCAGTATTTT

abundance: NA
j_gene: TRBJ1-4
v_gene: TRBV6-5
d_gene: TRBD1
CDR3aa: CASSYLGTGDEKLFF
CDR3nt: TGTGCCAGCAGTTACCTGGGGACAGGTGATGAAAAACTGTTTTTT

abundance: many
j_gene: TRBJ2-6
v_gene: TRBV7-9
d_gene: NA
CDR3aa: CASSQGGSGANVLTF
CDR3nt: TGTGCCAGCAGCCAAGGAGGGTCTGGGGCCAACGTCCTGACTTTC

abundance: NA
j_gene: TRBJ1-2
v_gene: TRBV27
d_gene: NA
CDR3aa: CASSLSQGSHYGYTF
CDR3nt: TGTGCCAGCAGTTTATCTCAGGGTTCGCACTATGGCTACACCTTC

abundance: NA
j_gene: TRBJ2-4
v_gene: TRBV7-2
d_gene: NA
CDR3aa: CASSLVRQAGAKNIQYF
CDR3nt: TGTGCCAGCAGCTTAGTTCGCCAGGCGGGAGCCAAAAACATTCAGTACTTC

abundance: many
j_gene: TRBJ2-3
v_gene: TRBV4-3
d_gene: NA
CDR3aa: CASSQDYSTDTQYF
CDR3nt: TGCGCCAGCAGCCAAGACTACAGCACAGATACGCAGTATTTT

abundance: many
j_gene: TRBJ2-5
v_gene: TRBV20-1
d_gene: NA
CDR3aa: CSASAGQETQYF
CDR3nt: TGCAGTGCTAGTGCCGGCCAAGAGACCCAGTACTTC

abundance: many
j_gene: TRBJ2-1
v_gene: TRBV3-1
d_gene: NA
CDR3aa: CASSQKGVDEQFF
CDR3nt: TGTGCCAGCAGCCAAAAGGGTGTAGATGAGCAGTTCTTC

abundance: few
j_gene: TRBJ2-5
v_gene: TRBV18
d_gene: TRBD2
CDR3aa: CASSPRSGGGEETQYF
CDR3nt: TGTGCCAGCTCACCAAGAAGCGGGGGCGGAGAAGAGACCCAGTACTTC

abundance: many
j_gene: TRBJ2-7
v_gene: TRBV30
d_gene: TRBD1
CDR3aa: CAWSVDRGQYF
CDR3nt: TGTGCCTGGAGTGTCGACAGGGGACAGTACTTC

abundance: many
j_gene: TRBJ2-1
v_gene: TRBV7-2
d_gene: TRBD2
CDR3aa: CASSPYLGGGKDEQFF
CDR3nt: TGTGCCAGCAGCCCCTACTTGGGCGGGGGAAAGGATGAGCAGTTCTTC

abundance: many
j_gene: TRBJ2-3
v_gene: TRBV20-1
d_gene: TRBD1
CDR3aa: CSARAPRDRGLTDTQYF
CDR3nt: TGCAGTGCTAGAGCGCCTAGGGACAGGGGCCTCACAGATACGCAGTATTTT

abundance: few
j_gene: TRBJ1-4
v_gene: TRBV25-1
d_gene: NA
CDR3aa: CASRQGHEKLFF
CDR3nt: TGTGCCAGCAGGCAGGGCCATGAAAAACTGTTTTTT

abundance: NA
j_gene: TRBJ2-7
v_gene: TRBV9
d_gene: TRBD2
CDR3aa: CASSQWGGTYEQYF
CDR3nt: TGTGCCAGCAGCCAATGGGGAGGGACCTACGAGCAGTACTTC

abundance: many
j_gene: TRBJ2-1
v_gene: TRBV6-6
d_gene: NA
CDR3aa: CASSYSLGGGTNEQFF
CDR3nt: TGTGCCAGCAGTTACTCTTTGGGGGGGGGCACGAATGAGCAGTTCTTC

abundance: NA
j_gene: TRBJ1-4
v_gene: TRBV7-2
d_gene: NA
CDR3aa: CASSSLRGEKLFF
CDR3nt: TGTGCCAGCAGCTCGCTCCGTGGTGAAAAACTGTTTTTT

abundance: few
j_gene: TRBJ1-5
v_gene: TRBV5-1
d_gene: NA
CDR3aa: CASTHSNQPQHF
CDR3nt: TGCGCCAGCACACATAGCAATCAGCCCCAGCATTTT

abundance: few
j_gene: TRBJ2-1
v_gene: TRBV24-1
d_gene: NA
CDR3aa: CATSDPASSYNEQFF
CDR3nt: TGTGCCACCAGTGATCCGGCTAGCTCCTACAATGAGCAGTTCTTC

abundance: many
j_gene: TRBJ1-1
v_gene: TRBV5-1
d_gene: NA
CDR3aa: CASSSNRGQEAFF
CDR3nt: TGCGCCAGCAGCTCCAACCGGGGCCAAGAAGCTTTCTTT

abundance: NA
j_gene: TRBJ2-1
v_gene: TRBV2
d_gene: NA
CDR3aa: CASIGQPTGFNEQFF
CDR3nt: TGTGCCAGCATCGGACAACCGACAGGTTTCAATGAGCAGTTCTTC

abundance: few
j_gene: TRBJ1-5
v_gene: TRBV2
d_gene: NA
CDR3aa: CASSEPGDGNQPQHF
CDR3nt: TGTGCCAGCAGTGAACCAGGGGACGGCAATCAGCCCCAGCATTTT

abundance: NA
j_gene: TRBJ1-2
v_gene: TRBV11-2
d_gene: NA
CDR3aa: CAGSLEGSYGYTF
CDR3nt: TGTGCCGGCAGCTTAGAAGGGAGCTATGGCTACACCTTC

abundance: NA
j_gene: TRBJ2-1
v_gene: TRBV15
d_gene: TRBD2
CDR3aa: CATSIPSGGYNEQFF
CDR3nt: TGTGCCACCAGCATTCCTAGCGGGGGGTACAATGAGCAGTTCTTC

abundance: few
j_gene: TRBJ1-6
v_gene: TRBV6-5
d_gene: NA
CDR3aa: CASRKGPLQDSPLHF
CDR3nt: TGTGCCAGCAGAAAAGGACCGCTCCAAGATTCACCCCTCCACTTT

abundance: few
j_gene: TRBJ2-1
v_gene: TRBV24-1
d_gene: TRBD2
CDR3aa: CATSDRTGLAGVNERFF
CDR3nt: TGTGCCACCAGTGATCGGACAGGACTAGCGGGGGTTAATGAGCGGTTCTTC

abundance: few
j_gene: TRBJ2-7
v_gene: TRBV19
d_gene: TRBD2
CDR3aa: CASSPPFSGGPYEQYF
CDR3nt: TGTGCCAGTAGTCCGCCGTTTAGCGGGGGGCCCTACGAGCAGTACTTC

abundance: NA
j_gene: TRBJ1-2
v_gene: TRBV2
d_gene: TRBD1
CDR3aa: CASRGTAANYGYTF
CDR3nt: TGTGCCAGCAGGGGGACAGCGGCTAACTATGGCTACACCTTC

abundance: NA
j_gene: TRBJ2-5
v_gene: TRBV28
d_gene: TRBD1
CDR3aa: CASSLTLGTGAWETQYF
CDR3nt: TGTGCCAGCAGTTTAACTTTGGGGACAGGGGCTTGGGAGACCCAGTACTTC

abundance: few
j_gene: TRBJ1-1
v_gene: TRBV7-9
d_gene: NA
CDR3aa: CASRETEGHTEAFF
CDR3nt: TGTGCCAGCAGAGAAACGGAGGGGCACACTGAAGCTTTCTTT

abundance: NA
j_gene: TRBJ2-5
v_gene: TRBV19
d_gene: TRBD2
CDR3aa: CASNEGGSEETQYF
CDR3nt: TGTGCCAGTAACGAGGGAGGGAGTGAAGAGACCCAGTACTTC

abundance: NA
j_gene: TRBJ2-5
v_gene: TRBV30
d_gene: NA
CDR3aa: CAWSAWTEQETQYF
CDR3nt: TGTGCCTGGAGTGCCTGGACAGAACAAGAGACCCAGTACTTC

abundance: few
j_gene: TRBJ2-5
v_gene: TRBV7-8
d_gene: TRBD2
CDR3aa: CASSLAGTSDETQYF
CDR3nt: TGTGCCAGCAGCTTAGCCGGGACTAGCGACGAGACCCAGTACTTC

abundance: NA
j_gene: TRBJ1-1
v_gene: TRBV20-1
d_gene: TRBD1
CDR3aa: CSAGQGLNTEAFF
CDR3nt: TGCAGTGCTGGACAGGGCCTGAACACTGAAGCTTTCTTT

abundance: NA
j_gene: TRBJ1-1
v_gene: TRBV12-3/TRBV12-4
d_gene: NA
CDR3aa: CAGTILRNTEAFF
CDR3nt: TGTGCCGGCACCATTCTCAGGAACACTGAAGCTTTCTTT

abundance: many
j_gene: TRBJ1-2
v_gene: TRBV29-1
d_gene: NA
CDR3aa: CTSSRETNYGYTF
CDR3nt: TGCACCTCGTCAAGGGAAACTAACTATGGCTACACCTTC

abundance: NA
j_gene: TRBJ1-5
v_gene: TRBV27
d_gene: NA
CDR3aa: CASSFTAFPSNQPQHF
CDR3nt: TGTGCCAGCAGTTTCACAGCCTTTCCGAGCAATCAGCCCCAGCATTTT

abundance: once
j_gene: TRBJ1-2
v_gene: TRBV30
d_gene: NA
CDR3aa: CACGDPNYGYTF
CDR3nt: TGTGCCTGTGGGGATCCTAACTATGGCTACACCTTC

abundance: many
j_gene: TRBJ2-1
v_gene: TRBV24-1
d_gene: NA
CDR3aa: CATSEMQGSNEQFF
CDR3nt: TGTGCCACCAGTGAAATGCAGGGCTCCAATGAGCAGTTCTTC

abundance: many
j_gene: TRBJ1-2
v_gene: TRBV10-1
d_gene: NA
CDR3aa: CASSEGGDGYTF
CDR3nt: TGCGCCAGCAGTGAGGGGGGAGATGGCTACACCTTC

abundance: few
j_gene: TRBJ2-1
v_gene: TRBV7-9
d_gene: TRBD2
CDR3aa: CASSWTGGPGEQFF
CDR3nt: TGTGCCAGCAGCTGGACGGGGGGGCCGGGTGAGCAGTTCTTC

abundance: NA
j_gene: TRBJ2-2
v_gene: TRBV7-2
d_gene: TRBD1
CDR3aa: CVSSPDRANTGELFF
CDR3nt: TGTGTCAGCAGCCCGGACAGGGCGAACACCGGGGAGCTGTTTTTT

abundance: many
j_gene: TRBJ2-3
v_gene: TRBV20-1
d_gene: TRBD2
CDR3aa: CSASPGTSGITDTQYF
CDR3nt: TGCAGTGCTAGCCCGGGGACTAGCGGAATCACAGATACGCAGTATTTT

abundance: few
j_gene: TRBJ2-1
v_gene: TRBV15
d_gene: NA
CDR3aa: CATSLETLRLEQFF
CDR3nt: TGTGCCACCAGCTTGGAGACTCTAAGGTTGGAGCAGTTCTTC

abundance: NA
j_gene: TRBJ2-1
v_gene: TRBV20-1
d_gene: TRBD1
CDR3aa: CSALQGAGPYNEQFF
CDR3nt: TGCAGTGCTTTACAGGGGGCCGGACCATACAATGAGCAGTTCTTC

abundance: few
j_gene: TRBJ2-7
v_gene: TRBV12-3/TRBV12-4
d_gene: NA
CDR3aa: CASSGQASYEQYF
CDR3nt: TGTGCCAGCAGCGGACAAGCCTCCTACGAGCAGTACTTC

abundance: many
j_gene: TRBJ2-7
v_gene: TRBV20-1
d_gene: TRBD1
CDR3aa: CSASSDRGGSYEQYF
CDR3nt: TGCAGTGCTAGCTCTGACAGGGGTGGCTCCTACGAGCAGTACTTC